The 20 T cell receptor beta chains given below trace back to one sample, sequenced in a study of T cell repertoires in cytomegalovirus infection. TCRdb processed the reads anew with MiXCR; each CDR3 protein has one entry. This table holds hundreds of thousands of distinct CDR3 sequences, 24% found once. The sequencing input was CD8+ T cells from PBMCs. Receptors were obtained from a human donor in good health (CMV status not recorded). Some clones in this sample may be carry-over from other donors' samples.

The sample holds a few counts of this clonotype. The chain uses TRBV12-5 and TRBJ1-5, with 7 bases matching TRBD1. CDR3 length: 15 amino acids. Germline CDR1 and CDR2: LGHNT and FRNRAP. Trimming removed 3 bases from V and 2 bases from J; junction bases left unmatched: 4. CDR3 nucleotides: TGTGCTAGTGGTTTAGGGGGCATGGGCAATCAGCCCCAGCATTTT. It specifies CASGLGGMGNQPQHF. The full variable domain, in which reference TRBV12-5 and TRBJ1-5 provide the parts outside the CDR3, is DARVTQTPRHKVTEMGQEVTMRCQPILGHNTVFWYRQTMMQGLELLAYFRNRAPLDDSGMPKDRFSAEMPDATLATLKIQPSEPRDSAVYFCASGLGGMGNQPQHFGDGTRLSIL.

This clonotype was recorded many times. V is TRBV12-3 or TRBV12-4 and J is TRBJ1-5; no firm D call. The CDR3 length is 13 residues. The V gene lost 2 bases and the J gene lost 8 bases, with 10 bases spanning the gap. CDR3 nucleotide sequence: TGTGCCAGCAGTTTAAATCGGGTAGAGCCCCAGCATTTT. This encodes CASSLNRVEPQHF.

The V and J genes are TRBV12-3 or TRBV12-4 and TRBJ2-5; D is undetermined. CDR3 length: 15 amino acids. V lost 1 base, J lost 7 bases, and 16 bases lay in between. In nucleotides, the CDR3 is TGTGCCAGCAGTTTAGGGGCAGCCAAAATGGGGACCCAGTACTTC. It encodes CASSLGAAKMGTQYF.

Only a few counts were recorded for this clonotype. The rearrangement links TRBV5-4 to TRBJ1-2, with 12 bases fitting TRBD1. This CDR3 is built from 19 residues. The trim removed 4 bases at V and 7 bases at J, leaving 20 bases unmatched. The germline CDR1 and CDR2 sequences are SGHNT and YYREEE (reference sequence). For the CDR3, the DNA is TGTGCCAGCAGCCACCCCACCAATCCGGGACAGGGGGCCACCTCTGGCTACACCTTC. It codes for CASSHPTNPGQGATSGYTF. The variable domain in full, completed from reference TRBV5-4 and TRBJ1-2, reads ETGVTQSPTHLIKTRGQQVTLRCSSQSGHNTVSWYQQALGQGPQFIFQYYREEENGRGNFPPRFSGLQFPNYSSELNVNALELDDSALYLCASSHPTNPGQGATSGYTFGSGTRLTVV.

With regard to this clonotype: It may be a read error: a sequence one base away is much more abundant. The V call is TRBV7-9, the J call TRBJ1-4, with unresolved D. The CDR3 covers 16 residues. Germline V gene data show CDR1 as SEHNR and CDR2 as FQNEAQ (reference sequence). CDR3 region: CASSRADGPTNDKLFF. CDR3 bases: TGTGCCAGCAGCAGAGCGGACGGACCAACTAATGACAAACTGTTTTTT.

This clonotype came up a few times. The V and J genes are TRBV7-2 and TRBJ2-5; 8 bases are shared with TRBD2. Germline trimming cut 5 bases from V and 4 bases from J; bases unmatched to any gene: 9. Germline CDR1 is SGHTA and CDR2 is FQGNSA. CDR3 length equals 15 residues. The CDR3 spells CASSQGLGLGETQYF. The CDR3 nucleotides read TGTGCCAGCAGCCAGGGACTAGGTCTGGGAGAGACCCAGTACTTC.

Here the CDR3 DNA reads TGCAGCGTGGGGGGCACGGGCATACGCGAGCAGTACTTC. This encodes CSVGGTGIREQYF. The chain recombines TRBV29-1 with TRBJ2-7, with D tentatively TRBD1 or TRBD2 (6 bases each). Germline V CDR1 and CDR2: SQVTM, ANQGSEA. Trimming left V 6 bases short and J 6 bases short, with 18 bases between. This CDR3 comprises 13 residues.

The chain carries TRBV20-1 and TRBJ2-4, with unresolved D. The V end lost 0 bases, the J end lost 1 base, and 10 bases lay between the germline ends. The CDR3 extends over 15 amino acids. From germline, CDR1 is DFQATT and CDR2 SNEGSKA (reference sequence). In nucleotides, the CDR3 is TGCAGTGCTAGAGATGCGTTTGATGCCAAAAACATTCAGTACTTC. This encodes CSARDAFDAKNIQYF.

There are a few counts of this clonotype. J is TRBJ1-3 and V is TRBV14; D gene uncertain. CDR1 is SGHDN, CDR2 FVKESK, per germline. V lost 0 bases, J lost 0 bases, and 6 bases lay in between. The CDR3 is made up of 15 amino acids. The CDR3 loop is CASSQDHSSGNTIYF. As DNA, the CDR3 is TGTGCCAGCAGCCAAGACCACAGCTCTGGAAACACCATATATTTT. Variable domain in full (rest from reference TRBV14 and TRBJ1-3): EAGVTQFPSHSVIEKGQTVTLRCDPISGHDNLYWYRRVMGKEIKFLLHFVKESKQDESGMPNNRFLAERTGGTYSTLKVQPAELEDSGVYFCASSQDHSSGNTIYFGEGSWLTVV.

This clonotype was recorded at least ten times. The rearrangement uses TRBV12-3 or TRBV12-4 and TRBJ1-1; no definite D call. The CDR3 runs 9 residues. CDR3 amino acids: CATGTEAFF. Here the CDR3 DNA reads TGTGCAACTGGGACTGAAGCTTTCTTT.

The chain employs TRBV18 and TRBJ2-3; 7 nucleotides align to TRBD1. V shed 2 bases and J 3 bases; nucleotides not matched to a gene: 5. This CDR3 is built from 15 residues. Germline V gene sequence: CDR1 KGHSH, CDR2 LQKENI. CDR3 sequence reads: CASSPEGQPTDTQYF. CDR3 bases: TGTGCCAGCTCACCAGAGGGACAGCCAACAGATACGCAGTATTTT. The variable domain in full, with the rest retrieved from reference TRBV18 and TRBJ2-3, is NAGVMQNPRHLVRRRGQEARLRCSPMKGHSHVYWYRQLPEEGLKFMVYLQKENIIDESGMPKERFSAEFPKEGPSILRIQQVVRGDSAAYFCASSPEGQPTDTQYFGPGTRLTVL.

The rearrangement links TRBV29-1 to TRBJ2-2, with 7 bases fitting TRBD1. Germline CDR1 is SQVTM and CDR2 is ANQGSEA. The junction had 8 bases not matched to a gene; V was cut back by 6 bases and J by 4 bases. This CDR3 contains 14 residues. The DNA of the CDR3 is TGCAGCGTAGATAGGGGGCCTGGCACCGGGGAGCTGTTTTTT. It is translated as CSVDRGPGTGELFF.

This rearrangement joins TRBV7-9 to TRBJ2-1; 7 nucleotides match TRBD2. CDR3 length: 14 amino acids. Germline trimming cut 8 bases from V and 6 bases from J; bases unmatched to any gene: 10. CDR1 is SEHNR and CDR2 is FQNEAQ in the germline V gene (reference sequence). The CDR3 here is CASHKAGRGNEQFF. The CDR3, as DNA: TGTGCCAGCCACAAAGCGGGGAGGGGCAATGAGCAGTTCTTC.

This clonotype was recorded many times. The rearrangement links TRBV7-9 to TRBJ1-4; possible D gene TRBD1, 6 bases. The V and J ends lost 5 bases and 0 bases respectively, with 10 bases between them. CDR3 length equals 15 residues. Germline CDR1 and CDR2: SEHNR and FQNEAQ (reference sequence). The CDR3 region has the DNA TGTGCCAGCAGCGCTGGACAGACAACTAATGAAAAACTGTTTTTT. It codes for CASSAGQTTNEKLFF.

The chain has TRBV4-2 and TRBJ2-3; 9 bases are shared with TRBD2. The V gene end was trimmed by 0 bases and the J gene end by 0 bases; junction bases not matched to a gene: 4. There are 17 residues in the CDR3. Germline V CDR1 and CDR2: LGHNA, YNFKEQ. The DNA of the CDR3 is TGTGCCAGCAGCCAAGACCCTAGCGGGACTAGCACAGATACGCAGTATTTT. This encodes CASSQDPSGTSTDTQYF.

There are many counts of this clonotype. This chain connects TRBV7-6 to TRBJ1-4; maybe TRBD1 (6 bases). Trimming left V 5 bases short and J 3 bases short, with 13 bases between. This CDR3 is 15 amino acids long. In germline, CDR1 is SGHVS, CDR2 FNYEAQ. CDR3 sequence reads: CASSPEGQPNEKLFF. DNA for the CDR3: TGTGCCAGCAGCCCGGAAGGACAGCCTAATGAAAAACTGTTTTTT.

The chain couples TRBV6-5 to TRBJ2-1; 8 bases map to TRBD2. V shed 4 bases, J shed 7 bases, and the junction held 9 bases outside the gene matches. Germline values: CDR1 MNHEY, CDR2 SVGAGI. This CDR3 contains 15 residues. The CDR3 reads CASSSRGGRGNEQFF. Written as DNA, the CDR3 is TGTGCCAGCAGTTCCCGGGGGGGCCGGGGGAATGAGCAGTTCTTC.

The chain joins TRBV27 to TRBJ2-3; 8 nucleotides match TRBD2. Germline V CDR1 and CDR2: MNHEY, SMNVEV (reference sequence). The CDR3 runs to 16 residues. V shed 2 bases and J 5 bases; nucleotides not matched to a gene: 9. For the CDR3, the DNA is TGTGCCAGCAGTTTAAACCCGGGGGGGCTTGGAGATACGCAGTATTTT. Translating gives CASSLNPGGLGDTQYF.

The chain links TRBV24-1 to TRBJ2-1; TRBD1 matches 8 bases. V shed 4 bases, J shed 6 bases, and the junction held 10 bases outside the gene matches. CDR3 length equals 16 residues. CDR1 KGHDR and CDR2 SFDVKD come from the germline V gene. Here the CDR3 reads CATSETQTGVGNEQFF. CDR3 DNA sequence: TGTGCCACCAGTGAGACTCAGACAGGGGTTGGCAATGAGCAGTTCTTC.

The table lists this clonotype with a few counts. The V call is TRBV5-1, the J call TRBJ1-1; D not certain. CDR1 and CDR2 (germline): SGHRS, YFSETQ. The CDR3 runs to 14 residues. V was cut by 4 bases and J by 6 bases, with 16 bases left in between. Here the CDR3 reads CASSLRQRTSEAFF. The CDR3 DNA reads TGCGCCAGCAGCCTACGACAAAGAACGTCTGAAGCTTTCTTT.